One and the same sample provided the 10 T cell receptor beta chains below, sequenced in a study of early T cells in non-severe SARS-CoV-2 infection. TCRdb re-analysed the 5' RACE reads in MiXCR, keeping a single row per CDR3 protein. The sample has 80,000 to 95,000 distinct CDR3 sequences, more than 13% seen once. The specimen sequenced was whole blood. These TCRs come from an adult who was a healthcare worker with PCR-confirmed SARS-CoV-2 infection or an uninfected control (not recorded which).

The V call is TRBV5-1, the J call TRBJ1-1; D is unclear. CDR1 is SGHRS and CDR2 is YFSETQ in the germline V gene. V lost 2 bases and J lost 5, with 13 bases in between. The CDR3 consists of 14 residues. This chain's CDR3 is CASSFGDTRTEAFF. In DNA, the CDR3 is TGCGCCAGCAGCTTTGGAGACACCCGTACTGAAGCTTTCTTT.

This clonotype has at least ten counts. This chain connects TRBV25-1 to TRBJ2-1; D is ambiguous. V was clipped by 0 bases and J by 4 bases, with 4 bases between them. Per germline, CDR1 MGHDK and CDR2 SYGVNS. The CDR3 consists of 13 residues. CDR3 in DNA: TGTGCCAGCAGTGAATACAGGTACAATGAGCAGTTCTTC. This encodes CASSEYRYNEQFF.

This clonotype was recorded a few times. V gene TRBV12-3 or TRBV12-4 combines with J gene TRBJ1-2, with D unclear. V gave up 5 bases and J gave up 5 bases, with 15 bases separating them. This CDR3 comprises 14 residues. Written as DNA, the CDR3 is TGTGCCAGCAGTCCGATTGGGCGGGAATATGGCTACACCTTC. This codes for CASSPIGREYGYTF.

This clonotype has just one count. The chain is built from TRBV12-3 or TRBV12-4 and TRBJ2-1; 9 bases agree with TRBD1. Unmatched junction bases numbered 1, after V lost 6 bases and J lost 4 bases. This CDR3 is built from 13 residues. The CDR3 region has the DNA TGTGCCAGCAGGGGACAGGGTTACAATGAGCAGTTCTTC. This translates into CASRGQGYNEQFF.

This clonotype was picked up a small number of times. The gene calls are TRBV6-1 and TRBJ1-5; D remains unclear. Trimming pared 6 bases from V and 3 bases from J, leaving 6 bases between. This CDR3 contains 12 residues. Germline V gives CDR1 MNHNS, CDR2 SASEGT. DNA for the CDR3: TGTGCCAGCAGAACAGTCAATCAGCCCCAGCATTTT. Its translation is CASRTVNQPQHF.

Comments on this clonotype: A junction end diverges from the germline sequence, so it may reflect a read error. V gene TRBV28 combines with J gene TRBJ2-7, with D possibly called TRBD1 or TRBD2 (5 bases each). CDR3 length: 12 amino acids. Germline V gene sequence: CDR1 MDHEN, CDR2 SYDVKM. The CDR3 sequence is CPSFRGPYEQYF. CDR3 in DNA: TGTCCCAGCTTCCGGGGCCCCTACGAGCAGTACTTC.

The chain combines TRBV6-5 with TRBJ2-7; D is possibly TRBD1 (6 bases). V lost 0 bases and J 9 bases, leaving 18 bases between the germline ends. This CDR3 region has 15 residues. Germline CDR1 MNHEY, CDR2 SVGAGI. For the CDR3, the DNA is TGTGCCAGCAGTTACTCTCGGTCAGGGGAGAATTGGCAGTACTTC. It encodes CASSYSRSGENWQYF.

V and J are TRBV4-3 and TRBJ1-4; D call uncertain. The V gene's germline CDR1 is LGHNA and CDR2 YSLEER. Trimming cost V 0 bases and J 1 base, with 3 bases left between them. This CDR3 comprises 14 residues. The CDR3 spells CASSQEETNEKLFF. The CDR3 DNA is TGCGCCAGCAGCCAAGAGGAAACTAATGAAAAACTGTTTTTT.

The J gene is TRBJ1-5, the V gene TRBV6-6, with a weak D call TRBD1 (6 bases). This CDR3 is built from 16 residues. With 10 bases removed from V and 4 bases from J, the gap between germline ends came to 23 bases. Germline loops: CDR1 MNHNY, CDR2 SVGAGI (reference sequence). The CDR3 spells CAIKGPGDPLNQPQHF. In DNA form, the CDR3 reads TGTGCCATCAAGGGACCAGGGGATCCCCTTAATCAGCCCCAGCATTTT.

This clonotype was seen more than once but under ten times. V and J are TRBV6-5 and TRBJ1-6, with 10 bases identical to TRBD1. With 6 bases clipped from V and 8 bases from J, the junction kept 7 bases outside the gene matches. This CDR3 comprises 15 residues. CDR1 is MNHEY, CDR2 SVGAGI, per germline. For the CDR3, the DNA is TGTGCCAGCAGGCACCCCGGGACAGGGGATTCACCCCTCCACTTT. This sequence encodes CASRHPGTGDSPLHF.